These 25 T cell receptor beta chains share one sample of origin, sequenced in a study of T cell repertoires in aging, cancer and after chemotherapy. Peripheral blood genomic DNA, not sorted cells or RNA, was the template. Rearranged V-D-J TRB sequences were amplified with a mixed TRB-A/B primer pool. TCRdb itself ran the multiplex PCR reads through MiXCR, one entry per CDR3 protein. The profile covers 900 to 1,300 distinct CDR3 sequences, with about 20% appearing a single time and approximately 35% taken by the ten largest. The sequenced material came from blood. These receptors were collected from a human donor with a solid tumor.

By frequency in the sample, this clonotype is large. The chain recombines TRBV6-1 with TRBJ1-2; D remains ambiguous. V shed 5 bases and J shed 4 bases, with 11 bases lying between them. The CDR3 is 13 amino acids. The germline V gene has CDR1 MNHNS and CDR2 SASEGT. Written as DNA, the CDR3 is TGTGCCAGCAGTCCCGGGATGTTCTATGGCTACACCTTC. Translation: CASSPGMFYGYTF.

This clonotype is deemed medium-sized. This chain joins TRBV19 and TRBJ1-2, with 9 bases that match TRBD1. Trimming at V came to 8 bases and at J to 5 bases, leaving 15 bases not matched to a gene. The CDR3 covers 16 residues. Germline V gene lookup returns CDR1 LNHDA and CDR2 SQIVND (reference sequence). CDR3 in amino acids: CASQPGQGSSIYGYTF. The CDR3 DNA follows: TGTGCCAGTCAACCGGGACAGGGAAGCAGCATTTATGGCTACACCTTC. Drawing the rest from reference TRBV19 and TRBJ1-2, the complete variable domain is DGGITQSPKYLFRKEGQNVTLSCEQNLNHDAMYWYRQDPGQGLRLIYYSQIVNDFQKGDIAEGYSVSREKKESFPLTVTSAQKNPTAFYLCASQPGQGSSIYGYTFGSGTRLTVV.

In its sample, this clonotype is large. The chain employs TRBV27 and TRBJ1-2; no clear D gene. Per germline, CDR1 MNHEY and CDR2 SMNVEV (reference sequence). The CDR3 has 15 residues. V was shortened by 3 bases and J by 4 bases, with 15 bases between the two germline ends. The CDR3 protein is CASSFGPPYSYGYTF. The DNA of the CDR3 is TGTGCCAGCAGTTTCGGGCCCCCCTACAGCTATGGCTACACCTTC.

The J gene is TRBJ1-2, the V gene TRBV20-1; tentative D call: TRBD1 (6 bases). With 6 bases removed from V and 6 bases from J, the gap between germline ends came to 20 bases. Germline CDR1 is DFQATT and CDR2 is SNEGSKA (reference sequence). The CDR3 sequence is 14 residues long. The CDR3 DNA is TGCAGTGCGCACCGCCTACAGGGAAACGATGGCTACACCTTC. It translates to CSAHRLQGNDGYTF.

The CDR3 sequence is CASSLGWGDRGFLQFF. DNA of the CDR3: TGTGCCAGCAGCTTAGGGTGGGGGGACAGGGGATTTTTGCAGTTCTTC. The chain links TRBV7-6 to TRBJ2-1, with TRBD1 matching 10 bases. The CDR3 covers 16 residues. The germline gives CDR1 SGHVS, CDR2 FNYEAQ. Germline trimming cut 1 base from V and 12 bases from J; bases unmatched to any gene: 12.

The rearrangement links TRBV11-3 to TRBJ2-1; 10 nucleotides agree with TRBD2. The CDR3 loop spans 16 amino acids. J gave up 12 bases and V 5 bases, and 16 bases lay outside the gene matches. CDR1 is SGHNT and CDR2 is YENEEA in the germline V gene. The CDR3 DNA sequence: TGTGCCAGCAGCCAAGACGGGGCTAGCGGGGGACTTGGGCAGTTCTTC. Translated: CASSQDGASGGLGQFF.

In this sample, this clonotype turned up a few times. CDR3 protein: CASGTGGLTGELFF. The CDR3 DNA reads as TGTGCCAGCGGGACAGGGGGCCTCACCGGGGAGCTGTTTTTT. V and J are TRBV6-1 and TRBJ2-2; 12 bases map to TRBD1. The CDR3 runs to 14 residues. V shed 8 bases and J 4 bases; nucleotides not matched to a gene: 2. Germline V lookup: CDR1 MNHNS, CDR2 SASEGT.

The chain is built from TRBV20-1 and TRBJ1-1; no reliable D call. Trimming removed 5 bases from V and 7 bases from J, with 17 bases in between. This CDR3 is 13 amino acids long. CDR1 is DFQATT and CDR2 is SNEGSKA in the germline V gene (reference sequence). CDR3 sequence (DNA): TGCAGTGCTGCTCTCGGGCGCTTAGATGAAGCTTTCTTT. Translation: CSAALGRLDEAFF.

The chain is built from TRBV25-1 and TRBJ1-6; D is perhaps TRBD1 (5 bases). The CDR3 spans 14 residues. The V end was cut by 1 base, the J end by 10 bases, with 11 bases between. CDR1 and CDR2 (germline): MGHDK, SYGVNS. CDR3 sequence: CASSESWGGSPLHF. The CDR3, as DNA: TGTGCCAGCAGTGAATCGTGGGGCGGCTCACCCCTCCACTTT.

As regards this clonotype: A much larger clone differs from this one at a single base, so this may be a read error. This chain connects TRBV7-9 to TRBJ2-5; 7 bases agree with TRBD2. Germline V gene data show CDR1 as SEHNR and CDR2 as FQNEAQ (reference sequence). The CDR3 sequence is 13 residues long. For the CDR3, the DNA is TGTGCCAGCAGCTCAGGACTAGGAGAGACCCATTACTTC. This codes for CASSSGLGETHYF.

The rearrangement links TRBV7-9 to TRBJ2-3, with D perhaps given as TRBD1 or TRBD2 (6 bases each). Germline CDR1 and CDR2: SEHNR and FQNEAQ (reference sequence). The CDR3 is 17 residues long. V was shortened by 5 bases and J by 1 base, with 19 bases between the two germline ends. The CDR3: CASSPWRDTVGTDTQYF. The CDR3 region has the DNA TGTGCCAGCAGCCCCTGGAGGGACACGGTTGGCACAGATACGCAGTATTTT.

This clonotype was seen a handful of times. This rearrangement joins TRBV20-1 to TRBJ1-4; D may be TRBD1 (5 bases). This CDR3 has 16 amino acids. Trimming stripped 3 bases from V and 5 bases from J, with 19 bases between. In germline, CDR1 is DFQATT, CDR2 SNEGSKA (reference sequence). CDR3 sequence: CSASNYGTDINEKLFF. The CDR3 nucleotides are TGCAGTGCTAGTAATTATGGGACGGACATAAATGAAAAACTGTTTTTT.

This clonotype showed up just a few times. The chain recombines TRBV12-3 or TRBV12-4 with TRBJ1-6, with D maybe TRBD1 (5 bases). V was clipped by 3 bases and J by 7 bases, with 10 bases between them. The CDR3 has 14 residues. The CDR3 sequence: CASSFSGGNSPLHF. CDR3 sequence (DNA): TGTGCCAGCAGTTTTTCGGGGGGGAATTCACCCCTCCACTTT.

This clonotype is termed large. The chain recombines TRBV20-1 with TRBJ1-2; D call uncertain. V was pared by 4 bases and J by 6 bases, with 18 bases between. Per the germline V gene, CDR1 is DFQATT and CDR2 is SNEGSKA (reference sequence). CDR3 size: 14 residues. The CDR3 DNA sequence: TGCAGTGCTACGTCAGGACGGAGAAGTCATGGCTACACCTTC. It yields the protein CSATSGRRSHGYTF.

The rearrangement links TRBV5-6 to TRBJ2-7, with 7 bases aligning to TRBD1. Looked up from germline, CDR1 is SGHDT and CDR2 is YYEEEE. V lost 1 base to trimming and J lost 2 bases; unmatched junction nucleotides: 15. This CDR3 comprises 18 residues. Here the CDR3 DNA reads TGTGCCAGCAGCTTGATTAGGACAGGTTCCTATCTCGCCTACGAGCAGTACTTC. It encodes CASSLIRTGSYLAYEQYF.

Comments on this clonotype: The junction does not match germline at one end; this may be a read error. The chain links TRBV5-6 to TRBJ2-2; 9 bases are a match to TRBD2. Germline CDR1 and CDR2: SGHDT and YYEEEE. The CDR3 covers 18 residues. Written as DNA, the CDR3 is TGTGCCAGCAGCTCCCCTCGGGTAGCGGGGGCGTCCACCAGGGAGCTGTTTTTT. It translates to CASSSPRVAGASTRELFF.

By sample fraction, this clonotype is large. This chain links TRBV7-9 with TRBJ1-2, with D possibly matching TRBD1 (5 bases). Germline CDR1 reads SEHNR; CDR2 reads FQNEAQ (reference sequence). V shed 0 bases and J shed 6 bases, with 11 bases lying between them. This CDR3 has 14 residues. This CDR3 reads CASSLASGPDGYTF. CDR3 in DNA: TGTGCCAGCAGCTTAGCGTCAGGGCCGGATGGCTACACCTTC. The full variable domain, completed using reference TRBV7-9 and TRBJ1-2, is DTGVSQNPRHKITKRGQNVTFRCDPISEHNRLYWYRQTLGQGPEFLTYFQNEAQLEKSRLLSDRFSAERPKGSFSTLEIQRTEQGDSAMYLCASSLASGPDGYTFGSGTRLTVV.

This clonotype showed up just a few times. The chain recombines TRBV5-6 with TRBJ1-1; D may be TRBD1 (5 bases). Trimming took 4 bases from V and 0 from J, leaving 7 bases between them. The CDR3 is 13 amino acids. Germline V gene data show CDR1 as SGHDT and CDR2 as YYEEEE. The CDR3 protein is CASSGTVNTEAFF. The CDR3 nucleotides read TGTGCCAGCAGCGGGACGGTGAACACTGAAGCTTTCTTT.

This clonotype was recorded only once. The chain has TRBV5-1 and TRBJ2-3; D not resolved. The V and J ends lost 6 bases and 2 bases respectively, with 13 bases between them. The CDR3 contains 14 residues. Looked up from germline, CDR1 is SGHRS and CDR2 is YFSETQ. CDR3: CASNPRGITDTQYF. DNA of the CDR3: TGCGCCAGCAACCCGAGAGGCATCACAGATACGCAGTATTTT.

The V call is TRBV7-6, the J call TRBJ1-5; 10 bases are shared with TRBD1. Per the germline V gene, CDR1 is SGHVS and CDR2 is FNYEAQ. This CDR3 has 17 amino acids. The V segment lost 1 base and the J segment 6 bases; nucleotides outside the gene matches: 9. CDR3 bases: TGTGCCAGCAGCTTAGTAGGGGACAGGGGCACAATTCAGCCCCAGCATTTT. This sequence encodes CASSLVGDRGTIQPQHF.

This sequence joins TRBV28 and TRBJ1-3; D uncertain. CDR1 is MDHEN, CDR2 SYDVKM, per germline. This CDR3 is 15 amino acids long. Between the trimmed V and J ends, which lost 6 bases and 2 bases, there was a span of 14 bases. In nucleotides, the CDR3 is TGTGCCAGCAGAGGCGTGAGAAACGCTGGAAACACCATATATTTT. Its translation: CASRGVRNAGNTIYF.

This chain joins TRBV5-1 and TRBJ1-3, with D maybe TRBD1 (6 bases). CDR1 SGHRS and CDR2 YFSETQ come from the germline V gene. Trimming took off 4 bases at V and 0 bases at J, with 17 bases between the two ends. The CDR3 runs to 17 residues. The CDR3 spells CASSAEGGASSGNTIYF. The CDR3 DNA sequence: TGCGCCAGCAGCGCCGAAGGGGGGGCAAGCTCTGGAAACACCATATATTTT. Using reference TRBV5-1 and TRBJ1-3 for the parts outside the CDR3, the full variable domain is KAGVTQTPRYLIKTRGQQVTLSCSPISGHRSVSWYQQTPGQGLQFLFEYFSETQRNKGNFPGRFSGRQFSNSRSEMNVSTLELGDSALYLCASSAEGGASSGNTIYFGEGSWLTVV.

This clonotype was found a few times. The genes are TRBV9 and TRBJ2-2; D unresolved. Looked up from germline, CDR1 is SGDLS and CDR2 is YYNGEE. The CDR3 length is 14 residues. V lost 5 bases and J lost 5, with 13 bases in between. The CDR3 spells CASSPSQVTGELFF. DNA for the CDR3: TGTGCCAGCAGTCCTTCCCAGGTTACCGGGGAGCTGTTTTTT.

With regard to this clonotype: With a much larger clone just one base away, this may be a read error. In DNA form, the CDR3 reads TGTGCCAGCAGCACGCCAGGCTACGAGCAGTACTTC. This translates into CASSTPGYEQYF. The gene calls are TRBV7-9 and TRBJ2-7; D call uncertain. The V gene's germline CDR1 is SEHNR and CDR2 FQNEAQ (reference sequence). With 5 bases removed from V and 3 bases from J, the gap between germline ends came to 8 bases. The length of the CDR3 is 12 residues.

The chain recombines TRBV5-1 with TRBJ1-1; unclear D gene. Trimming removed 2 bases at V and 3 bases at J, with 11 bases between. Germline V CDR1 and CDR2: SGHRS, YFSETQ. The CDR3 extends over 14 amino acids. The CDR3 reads CASSLLFRDTEAFF. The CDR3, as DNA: TGCGCCAGCAGCTTACTCTTTAGGGACACTGAAGCTTTCTTT.